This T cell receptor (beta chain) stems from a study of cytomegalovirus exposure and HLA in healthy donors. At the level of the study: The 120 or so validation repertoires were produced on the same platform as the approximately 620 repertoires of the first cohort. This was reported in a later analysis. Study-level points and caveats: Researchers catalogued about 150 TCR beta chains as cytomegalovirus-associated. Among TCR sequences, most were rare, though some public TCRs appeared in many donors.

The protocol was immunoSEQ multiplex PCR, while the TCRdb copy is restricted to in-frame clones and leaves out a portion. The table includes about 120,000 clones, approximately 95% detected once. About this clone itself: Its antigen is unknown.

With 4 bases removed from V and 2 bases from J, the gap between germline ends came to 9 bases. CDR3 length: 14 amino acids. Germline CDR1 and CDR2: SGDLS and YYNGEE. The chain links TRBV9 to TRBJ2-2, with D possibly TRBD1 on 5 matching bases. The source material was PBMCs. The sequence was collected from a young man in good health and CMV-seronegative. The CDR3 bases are TGTGCCAGCAGCCTCCAGGGAAACACCGGGGAGCTGTTTTTT. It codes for CASSLQGNTGELFF.